Below, 7 T cell receptor beta chains from the same sample are listed, as sequenced in a study of shared clonotypes between healthy human individuals. Sequencing used immunoSEQ multiplex PCR; TCRdb keeps in-frame clones, though not all of them. The sample has 700,000 or so clones, approximately 79% seen once. Material for sequencing was memory CD4+ T cells sorted from blood. The sample's subset: CD45RA-negative fraction. These receptors all stem from a woman aged 25-40 years in good health.

This chain joins TRBV30 and TRBJ2-3, with 9 bases aligning to TRBD1. CDR3 length: 13 amino acids. The germline V gene encodes CDR1 GTSNPN and CDR2 SVGIG (reference sequence). V shed 5 bases, J shed 2 bases, and the junction held 2 bases outside the gene matches. The CDR3 protein is CAWGTGNTDTQYF. DNA for the CDR3: TGTGCCTGGGGGACAGGGAACACAGATACGCAGTATTTT. Drawing the rest from reference TRBV30 and TRBJ2-3, the complete variable domain is SQTIHQWPATLVQPVGSPLSLECTVEGTSNPNLYWYRQAAGRGLQLLFYSVGIGQISSEVPQNLSASRPQDRQFILSSKKLLLSDSGFYLCAWGTGNTDTQYFGPGTRLTVL.

The rearrangement joins TRBV28 to TRBJ1-2; D is uncertain. Per the germline V gene, CDR1 is MDHEN and CDR2 is SYDVKM. The CDR3 length is 13 residues. V was pared by 6 bases and J by 0 bases, with 8 bases between. The DNA of the CDR3 is TGTGCCAGCAGGGTCCACGCTAACTATGGCTACACCTTC. Translation gives CASRVHANYGYTF.

The rearrangement uses TRBV7-9 and TRBJ1-1, with 10 nucleotides matching TRBD1. CDR1 and CDR2 from the germline V gene are SEHNR and FQNEAQ (reference sequence). The CDR3 runs to 18 residues. J was trimmed by 2 bases and V by 5 bases; bases with no gene match: 14. CDR3 in amino acids: CASSPFKPGQGKNTEAFF. The CDR3 DNA sequence: TGTGCCAGCAGCCCCTTCAAACCGGGACAGGGGAAAAACACTGAAGCTTTCTTT.

This clone has only a few counts. Other DNA sequences in this specimen translate into the identical CDR3. The J gene is TRBJ2-1, the V gene TRBV5-1; D unclear. CDR1 SGHRS and CDR2 YFSETQ come from the germline V gene. V shed 3 bases and J shed 0 bases, with 7 bases lying between them. The CDR3 covers 14 residues. The CDR3 is CASSWGNSYNEQFF. The CDR3 nucleotides are TGCGCCAGCAGCTGGGGTAACTCCTACAATGAGCAGTTCTTC.

The J gene is TRBJ2-2, the V gene TRBV5-1, with D perhaps matching TRBD1 (5 bases). Germline loops: CDR1 SGHRS, CDR2 YFSETQ. V lost 4 bases to trimming and J lost 7 bases, with 11 bases between them. This CDR3 has 13 amino acids. The CDR3 sequence: CASSPRAVGELFF. The CDR3 DNA follows: TGCGCCAGCAGCCCCAGGGCGGTCGGGGAGCTGTTTTTT.

This clone was detected a few times. The chain links TRBV19 to TRBJ1-4; D might be TRBD1 (5 bases). V was cut by 7 bases and J by 8 bases, with 17 bases left in between. The CDR3 runs 14 residues. Germline CDR1 reads LNHDA; CDR2 reads SQIVND (reference sequence). CDR3 sequence reads: CASKGGTPGEKLFF. The CDR3 nucleotides read TGTGCCAGTAAGGGAGGGACCCCCGGCGAAAAACTGTTTTTT.

The CDR3 sequence: CASSPGSGGGYGYTF. The DNA of the CDR3 is TGTGCCAGCAGCCCGGGATCCGGGGGAGGGTATGGCTACACCTTC. The chain links TRBV5-4 to TRBJ1-2; D is possibly TRBD1 (5 bases). The CDR3 is 15 amino acids. V was shortened by 4 bases and J by 5 bases, with 18 bases between the two germline ends. CDR1 and CDR2 from the germline V gene are SGHNT and YYREEE (reference sequence).